This entry features one T cell receptor beta chain sequence. No antigen is known for it. Each single cDNA molecule received a unique molecular identifier. TCRdb analysed the 5' RACE reads with MiXCR anew, one entry per CDR3 protein. The sample has more than 65,000 distinct CDR3 sequences, around 13% seen once. These data originate in a study of early T cells in non-severe SARS-CoV-2 infection. At the level of the study: Sequencing targeted bulk RNA from unsorted whole blood, leaving chains unpaired. The study's findings and limits: Database matching using VDJdb favored anti-spike CD8 responses, with private and CD4 specificities left missing.

This CDR3 spans 16 amino acids. Trimming stripped 3 bases from V and 0 bases from J, with 13 bases between. The germline CDR1 and CDR2 sequences are WSHSY and SAAADI. The receptor was derived from an adult who was a healthcare worker with PCR-confirmed SARS-CoV-2 infection or an uninfected control (not recorded which). Sequencing was done on a sample of whole blood. The chain couples TRBV10-2 to TRBJ2-3, with D tentatively TRBD1 (5 bases). CDR3 in DNA: TGCGCCAGCAGTGATATACAGGCACGGAGCACAGATACGCAGTATTTT. This codes for CASSDIQARSTDTQYF.